These 17 T cell receptor beta chains share one sample of origin, sequenced in a study of T-cell memory formation after mild COVID-19. TCRdb reprocessed the 5' RACE reads via MiXCR and lists one record per CDR3 protein. This table holds more than 150,000 distinct CDR3 sequences, approximately 17% found once. Sequenced input: PBMCs or a T cell subset sorted from them (not recorded which). Every receptor here comes from a man between 18 and 35 years old who had mild COVID-19 (a few samples of this study predate the infection). Cell type and time point are not known.

This clonotype was seen a handful of times. The rearrangement links TRBV5-5 to TRBJ2-5, with 8 positions matching TRBD2. Unmatched junction bases numbered 12, after V lost 1 base and J lost 1 base. CDR1 SGHKS and CDR2 YYEKEE come from the germline V gene (reference sequence). This CDR3 has 18 residues. In DNA, the CDR3 is TGTGCCAGCAGCTTGTCAGCTTTACGCGGGGGGCGCCAAGAGACCCAGTACTTC. This sequence encodes CASSLSALRGGRQETQYF.

In its sample, this clonotype was seen many times. The chain is built from TRBV7-9 and TRBJ2-1; D is possibly TRBD1 or TRBD2 (7 bases each). This CDR3 contains 15 residues. Germline CDR1 SEHNR, CDR2 FQNEAQ (reference sequence). The V end was cut by 4 bases, the J end by 6 bases, with 16 bases between. CDR3 coding DNA: TGTGCCAGCAGCTCAGGGGGGGGAAGCCTCAATGAGCAGTTCTTC. This codes for CASSSGGGSLNEQFF.

The V call is TRBV12-3 or TRBV12-4, the J call TRBJ2-6, with 8 positions matching TRBD1. CDR3 length equals 14 residues. The ends lost 5 bases at V and 9 bases at J; junction bases unmatched: 6. CDR3 region: CASSPPGGGNVLTF. CDR3 DNA sequence: TGTGCCAGCAGTCCCCCAGGGGGCGGCAACGTCCTGACTTTC.

CDR3 sequence reads: CSAGGGNYGYTF. CDR3 nucleotides: TGCAGTGCGGGCGGGGGTAACTATGGCTACACCTTC. This chain links TRBV20-1 with TRBJ1-2, with a tentative D call TRBD1 (5 bases). Germline-derived CDR1 and CDR2 are DFQATT and SNEGSKA (reference sequence). The CDR3 runs 12 residues. The V end was cut by 6 bases, the J end by 1 base, with 9 bases between.

This clonotype turned up a few times. The chain employs TRBV19 and TRBJ2-5; D is undetermined. CDR3 length: 13 residues. Per the germline V gene, CDR1 is LNHDA and CDR2 is SQIVND (reference sequence). V lost 2 bases, J lost 0 bases, and 4 bases lay in between. The CDR3 sequence: CASSIMYQETQYF. As DNA, the CDR3 is TGTGCCAGTAGTATAATGTACCAAGAGACCCAGTACTTC.

This clonotype was seen only a few times. The chain links TRBV18 to TRBJ1-5, with D uncertain. The CDR3 totals 13 residues. From germline, CDR1 is KGHSH and CDR2 LQKENI. V was clipped by 3 bases and J by 4 bases, with 7 bases between them. Written as DNA, the CDR3 is TGTGCCAGCTCACCGGAGAATAATCAGCCCCAGCATTTT. The encoded protein is CASSPENNQPQHF.

The sample holds a few counts of this clonotype. The chain carries TRBV20-1 and TRBJ1-3; D gene ambiguous. This CDR3 is 14 amino acids long. The V end was cut by 1 base, the J end by 4 bases, with 11 bases between. Germline V CDR1 and CDR2: DFQATT, SNEGSKA (reference sequence). The CDR3 region has the DNA TGCAGTGCTAGAGGGGGAGTGTCGGGAAACACCATATATTTT. Protein sequence: CSARGGVSGNTIYF.

This chain connects TRBV5-1 to TRBJ2-2, with 9 bases matching TRBD1. The CDR3 totals 17 residues. Germline CDR1 and CDR2: SGHRS and YFSETQ. V was pared by 3 bases and J by 1 base, with 7 bases of the junction left unmatched. The CDR3 sequence is CASSWAQGALNTGELFF. CDR3 sequence (DNA): TGCGCCAGCAGCTGGGCACAGGGGGCGCTGAACACCGGGGAGCTGTTTTTT.

CDR3 DNA: TGCGCCAGCAGCTTGGACGCCAGGGTTGAGGCTAACTATGGCTACACCTTC. Protein: CASSLDARVEANYGYTF. The genes are TRBV5-1 and TRBJ1-2; the D gene is possibly TRBD1 (5 bases). CDR3 size: 17 residues. Germline V lookup: CDR1 SGHRS, CDR2 YFSETQ. V lost 0 bases to trimming and J lost 0 bases, with 15 bases between them. Full variable domain (outside the CDR3, taken from reference TRBV5-1 and TRBJ1-2): KAGVTQTPRYLIKTRGQQVTLSCSPISGHRSVSWYQQTPGQGLQFLFEYFSETQRNKGNFPGRFSGRQFSNSRSEMNVSTLELGDSALYLCASSLDARVEANYGYTFGSGTRLTVV.

This chain uses TRBV29-1 with TRBJ1-1; D unresolved. The germline CDR1 and CDR2 sequences are SQVTM and ANQGSEA. V was shortened by 6 bases and J by 4 bases, with 6 bases between the two germline ends. The CDR3 length is 10 residues. Written as DNA, the CDR3 is TGCAGCGTGCACTCCACTGAAGCTTTCTTT. Residues: CSVHSTEAFF.

This sequence joins TRBV20-1 and TRBJ2-5; D gene unclear. In germline, CDR1 is DFQATT, CDR2 SNEGSKA (reference sequence). With 6 bases removed from V and 5 bases from J, the gap between germline ends came to 16 bases. The CDR3 length is 13 residues. The CDR3 sequence is CSARRPVAETQYF. DNA of the CDR3: TGCAGTGCCAGGCGGCCGGTCGCGGAGACCCAGTACTTC.

This clonotype was detected only a few times. CDR3 in amino acids: CASSLVLGAPELFF. In nucleotides, the CDR3 is TGCGCCAGCAGCTTGGTGCTGGGGGCTCCGGAGCTGTTTTTT. The V call is TRBV5-1, the J call TRBJ2-2, with D tentatively TRBD1 (6 bases). There are 14 residues in the CDR3. Trimming cost V 0 bases and J 10 bases, with 13 bases left between them. Germline V gene lookup returns CDR1 SGHRS and CDR2 YFSETQ.

This clonotype has a count of ten or more. The CDR3 coding sequence is TGTGCCAGCAGCGACCTAGGGACAGGGTACTACAATGAGCAGTTCTTC. It translates to CASSDLGTGYYNEQFF. V is TRBV7-2 and J is TRBJ2-1; the match to TRBD1 covers 9 bases. V lost 5 bases to trimming and J lost 3 bases; unmatched junction nucleotides: 8. Germline CDR1 SGHTA, CDR2 FQGNSA. The CDR3 consists of 16 residues.

This clonotype turned up a few times. The rearrangement joins TRBV18 to TRBJ2-7; TRBD1 is a possible D gene (5 bases). The germline CDR1 and CDR2 sequences are KGHSH and LQKENI. With 9 bases removed from V and 7 bases from J, the gap between germline ends came to 25 bases. The CDR3 consists of 15 residues. The CDR3 loop is CASSQGISSPGEQYF. The CDR3, as DNA: TGTGCCAGTTCCCAGGGCATATCTAGTCCGGGTGAGCAGTACTTC.

The table lists this clonotype with a few counts. The V and J genes are TRBV6-5 and TRBJ2-7; 10 bases agree with TRBD1. J was trimmed by 6 bases and V by 7 bases; bases with no gene match: 6. Per the germline V gene, CDR1 is MNHEY and CDR2 is SVGAGI. This CDR3 region has 13 residues. Written as DNA, the CDR3 is TGTGCCAGCACCGGGACAGGGGTGCCCGAGCAGTACTTC. Translated: CASTGTGVPEQYF.

This clonotype appeared a few times. The rearrangement joins TRBV7-2 to TRBJ2-5; D is unclear. This CDR3 is 11 amino acids long. Between the trimmed V and J ends, which lost 5 bases and 7 bases, there was a span of 8 bases. Germline V CDR1 and CDR2: SGHTA, FQGNSA. The chain's CDR3 is CASSPDRTQYF. The CDR3 DNA sequence: TGTGCCAGCAGCCCTGACCGGACCCAGTACTTC.

The rearrangement uses TRBV9 and TRBJ2-3; D ambiguous. The CDR3 covers 14 residues. V lost 4 bases to trimming and J lost 4 bases, with 13 bases between them. The germline V gene encodes CDR1 SGDLS and CDR2 YYNGEE. The CDR3 loop is CASSPRPTPDTQYF. DNA for the CDR3: TGTGCCAGCAGCCCCAGACCGACACCAGATACGCAGTATTTT.